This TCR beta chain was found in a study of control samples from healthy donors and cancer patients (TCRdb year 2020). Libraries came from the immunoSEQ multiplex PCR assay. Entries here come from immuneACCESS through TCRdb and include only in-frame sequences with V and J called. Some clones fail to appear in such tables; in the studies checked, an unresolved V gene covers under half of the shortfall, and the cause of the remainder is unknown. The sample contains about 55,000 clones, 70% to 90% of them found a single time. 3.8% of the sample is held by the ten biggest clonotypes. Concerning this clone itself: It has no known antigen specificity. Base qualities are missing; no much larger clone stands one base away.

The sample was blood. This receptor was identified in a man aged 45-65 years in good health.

CDR3 reads: CASSELGGNEQFF. The sequenced DNA is TGTGCCAGCAGTGAACTGGGGGGGAATGAGCAGTTCTTC. The rearranged segments are TRBV6-4 and TRBJ2-1, and TRBD2 aligns with 7 junction nucleotides. From the cysteine through the phenylalanine, the CDR3 covers 13 amino acids. Kept here is only the CDR3 DNA, which spans 39 bases and is read in frame from base 1. According to the germline V gene, CDR1 reads MRHNA and CDR2 reads SNTAGT. Compared with germline, V lacks 3 bases and J lacks 7 bases; bases without a gene match: 3.